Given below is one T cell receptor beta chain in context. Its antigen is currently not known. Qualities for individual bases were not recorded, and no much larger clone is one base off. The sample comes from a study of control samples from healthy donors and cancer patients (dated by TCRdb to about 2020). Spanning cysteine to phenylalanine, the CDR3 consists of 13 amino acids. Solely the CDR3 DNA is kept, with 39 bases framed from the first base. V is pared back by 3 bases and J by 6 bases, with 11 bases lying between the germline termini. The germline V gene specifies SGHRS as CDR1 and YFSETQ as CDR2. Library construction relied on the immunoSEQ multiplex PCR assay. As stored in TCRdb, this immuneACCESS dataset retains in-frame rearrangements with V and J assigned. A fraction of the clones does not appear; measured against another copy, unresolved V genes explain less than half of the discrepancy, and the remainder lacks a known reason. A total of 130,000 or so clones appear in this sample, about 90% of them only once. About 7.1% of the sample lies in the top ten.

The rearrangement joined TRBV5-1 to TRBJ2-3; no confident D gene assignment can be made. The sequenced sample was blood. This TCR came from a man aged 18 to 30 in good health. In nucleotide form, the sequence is TGCGCCAGCAGCTACAAAGACTGGGATACGCAGTATTTT. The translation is CASSYKDWDTQYF.